The 19 T cell receptor beta chains in this list originate from one sample, sequenced in a study of blood T cell repertoires in COVID-19. This table comes from immunoSEQ multiplex PCR, and its TCRdb copy is limited to in-frame clones, with some not included. The data contain approximately 120,000 clones, about 82% of them singletons. Material for sequencing was peripheral blood. All receptors derive from a human donor in a cohort sampled during active COVID-19.

The chain has TRBV7-9 and TRBJ2-1, with 13 nucleotides matching TRBD2. Germline-derived CDR1 and CDR2 are SEHNR and FQNEAQ (reference sequence). Germline trimming cut 1 base from V and 9 bases from J; bases unmatched to any gene: 12. This CDR3 region has 18 residues. This CDR3 reads CASSLGLGGLAGSVEQFF. CDR3 DNA sequence: TGTGCCAGCAGCTTAGGGCTGGGGGGACTAGCGGGATCGGTTGAGCAGTTCTTC.

The chain links TRBV11-2 to TRBJ2-3, with 8 bases matching TRBD2. Germline lookup yields CDR1 SGHAT and CDR2 FQNNGV. This CDR3 has 16 residues. V lost 5 bases and J lost 3; bases outside the gene matches: 10. CDR3 protein: CASSPLGLEVTDTQYF. CDR3 DNA: TGTGCCAGCAGCCCCCTGGGACTAGAGGTGACAGATACGCAGTATTTT.

The V call is TRBV28, the J call TRBJ1-6; no clear D gene. The germline V and J ends were trimmed by 10 bases and 9 bases, with 22 bases remaining between them. This CDR3 is built from 15 residues. Germline V gene sequence: CDR1 MDHEN, CDR2 SYDVKM. In DNA, the CDR3 is TGTGCCACCGTTTCTAGTCGTGGTGGAAGTTCACCCCTCCACTTT. The encoded protein is CATVSSRGGSSPLHF.

The chain carries TRBV10-2 and TRBJ1-2, with TRBD1 as a possible D gene (6 bases). The CDR3 has 17 amino acids. Germline V gene lookup returns CDR1 WSHSY and CDR2 SAAADI. Trimming stripped 1 base from V and 0 bases from J, with 15 bases between. As DNA, the CDR3 is TGCGCCAGCAGTGAGTGGGGGGGCGAACAAGCTAACTATGGCTACACCTTC. This translates into CASSEWGGEQANYGYTF.

The DNA for the CDR3 is TGTGCCAGCAGTTACGACATCTCCTACGAGCAGTACTTC. It translates to CASSYDISYEQYF. V usage is TRBV6-2 or TRBV6-3 and J usage is TRBJ2-7; D gene unclear. Germline assignment: CDR1 MNHEY and CDR2 SVGEGT. This CDR3 spans 13 amino acids. Trimming took 2 bases from V and 0 from J, leaving 5 bases between them.

This chain connects TRBV18 to TRBJ1-2; TRBD1 agrees at 10 bases. In germline, CDR1 is KGHSH, CDR2 LQKENI. The CDR3 is 14 residues long. Germline trimming cut 6 bases from V and 2 bases from J; bases unmatched to any gene: 3. The CDR3 loop reads CASSQGQGNYGYTF. The CDR3 coding sequence is TGTGCCAGCTCCCAGGGACAGGGGAACTATGGCTACACCTTC. The variable domain in full, with the rest retrieved from reference TRBV18 and TRBJ1-2, is NAGVMQNPRHLVRRRGQEARLRCSPMKGHSHVYWYRQLPEEGLKFMVYLQKENIIDESGMPKERFSAEFPKEGPSILRIQQVVRGDSAAYFCASSQGQGNYGYTFGSGTRLTVV.

This chain joins TRBV5-1 and TRBJ2-1, with D unresolved. Germline CDR1 reads SGHRS; CDR2 reads YFSETQ. Trimming took 0 bases from V and 3 from J, leaving 4 bases between them. The length of the CDR3 is 13 residues. The CDR3 bases are TGCGCCAGCAGCTTGGGTCTCTACAATGAGCAGTTCTTC. The encoded protein is CASSLGLYNEQFF. The variable domain in full, completed from reference TRBV5-1 and TRBJ2-1, reads KAGVTQTPRYLIKTRGQQVTLSCSPISGHRSVSWYQQTPGQGLQFLFEYFSETQRNKGNFPGRFSGRQFSNSRSEMNVSTLELGDSALYLCASSLGLYNEQFFGPGTRLTVL.

The V call is TRBV19, the J call TRBJ1-3; D unresolved. The ends were cut back, 5 bases at V and 0 bases at J, with 11 bases in the middle. The CDR3 runs 15 residues. Germline values: CDR1 LNHDA, CDR2 SQIVND (reference sequence). The CDR3 DNA is TGTGCCAGTAGTCTTGAGAGTTACTCTGGAAACACCATATATTTT. Protein sequence: CASSLESYSGNTIYF.

This clone was seen once. The gene calls are TRBV7-9 and TRBJ1-1; 7 nucleotides line up with TRBD1. Germline assignment: CDR1 SEHNR and CDR2 FQNEAQ (reference sequence). The CDR3 spans 11 residues. With V trimmed by 5 bases and J by 10 bases, 4 bases remained unmatched. CDR3 amino acids: CASSTTGLAFF. Here the CDR3 DNA reads TGTGCCAGCAGCACGACAGGGCTAGCTTTCTTT.

The chain combines TRBV6-1 with TRBJ2-1; tentatively, D is TRBD2 (6 bases). The CDR3 totals 14 residues. Trimming left V 4 bases short and J 1 base short, with 8 bases between. Germline V gene lookup returns CDR1 MNHNS and CDR2 SASEGT. The CDR3 DNA follows: TGTGCCAGCAGTGGGAGGGAGTCCTACAATGAGCAGTTCTTC. Translating gives CASSGRESYNEQFF.

This chain joins TRBV6-5 and TRBJ2-7; D may be TRBD1 (5 bases). The CDR3 consists of 13 residues. Germline V lookup: CDR1 MNHEY, CDR2 SVGAGI. The germline V and J ends were trimmed by 7 bases and 6 bases, with 16 bases remaining between them. CDR3: CASKQSGYSEQYF. CDR3 in DNA: TGTGCCAGCAAGCAGTCAGGGTATAGCGAGCAGTACTTC.

The CDR3 is CASSYSPRPQPGETQYF. As DNA, the CDR3 is TGTGCCAGCAGTTATAGCCCGAGACCCCAACCGGGGGAGACCCAGTACTTC. The chain couples TRBV6-2 or TRBV6-3 to TRBJ2-5; D is possibly TRBD2 (5 bases). The CDR3 is made up of 17 amino acids. The germline V gene encodes CDR1 MNHEY and CDR2 SVGEGT. V was trimmed by 3 bases and J by 5 bases, leaving 22 bases between them.

This rearrangement joins TRBV6-5 to TRBJ2-2, with TRBD2 matching 9 bases. V was clipped by 0 bases and J by 4 bases; unmatched bases: 0. The germline V gene encodes CDR1 MNHEY and CDR2 SVGAGI. The CDR3 loop spans 15 amino acids. CDR3 DNA sequence: TGTGCCAGCAGTTACTCGCGGGAGGGCACCGGGGAGCTGTTTTTT. This codes for CASSYSREGTGELFF.

This chain uses TRBV29-1 with TRBJ2-3, with 9 bases identical to TRBD1. The junction had 3 bases not matched to a gene; V was cut back by 4 bases and J by 4 bases. The CDR3 loop spans 13 amino acids. The germline CDR1 and CDR2 sequences are SQVTM and ANQGSEA. The CDR3 DNA follows: TGCAGCGTTGTGGACAGGGGCCCAGATACGCAGTATTTT. It translates to CSVVDRGPDTQYF.

The chain carries TRBV4-1 and TRBJ2-7; 7 positions agree with TRBD2. V lost 0 bases and J lost 4; bases outside the gene matches: 18. CDR3 length: 19 residues. Germline CDR1 reads MGHRA; CDR2 reads YSYEKL. CDR3 in DNA: TGCGCCAGCAGCCAAGAATCTTCTTCTGGGAGGACTAGACCTTACGAGCAGTACTTC. This encodes CASSQESSSGRTRPYEQYF.

The genes are TRBV2 and TRBJ1-4; 12 bases are shared with TRBD1. J was trimmed by 7 bases and V by 4 bases; bases with no gene match: 7. Germline values: CDR1 SNHLY, CDR2 FYNNEI. This CDR3 has 16 amino acids. The CDR3 here is CASSGGQGATGEKLFF. For the CDR3, the DNA is TGTGCCAGCAGTGGGGGACAGGGGGCGACGGGTGAAAAACTGTTTTTT.

This chain links TRBV18 with TRBJ1-3; D gene unclear. There are 14 residues in the CDR3. V was pared by 6 bases and J by 0 bases, with 9 bases between. Germline-derived CDR1 and CDR2 are KGHSH and LQKENI. As DNA, the CDR3 is TGTGCCAGCTCTCGAGAGATCTCTGGAAACACCATATATTTT. Its protein product is CASSREISGNTIYF.

The chain has TRBV30 and TRBJ1-2, with TRBD1 matching 7 bases. After removal of 3 bases from V and 4 bases from J, the junction contained 5 bases not matched to a gene. The germline V gene has CDR1 GTSNPN and CDR2 SVGIG (reference sequence). CDR3 length: 13 residues. The CDR3 DNA reads as TGTGCCTGGAGCTCACAGGGGATCTATGGCTACACCTTC. Translated, it gives CAWSSQGIYGYTF.

The chain joins TRBV30 to TRBJ1-4; a possible D gene is TRBD1 (5 bases). This CDR3 is 13 amino acids long. The germline V and J ends were trimmed by 6 bases and 4 bases, with 12 bases remaining between them. Germline V gene lookup returns CDR1 GTSNPN and CDR2 SVGIG (reference sequence). The CDR3 DNA sequence: TGTGCCTGCCAGGGAGGCCTTAATGAAAAACTGTTTTTT. Translated: CACQGGLNEKLFF. The entire variable domain, with the rest obtained from reference TRBV30 and TRBJ1-4, is as follows: SQTIHQWPATLVQPVGSPLSLECTVEGTSNPNLYWYRQAAGRGLQLLFYSVGIGQISSEVPQNLSASRPQDRQFILSSKKLLLSDSGFYLCACQGGLNEKLFFGSGTQLSVL.